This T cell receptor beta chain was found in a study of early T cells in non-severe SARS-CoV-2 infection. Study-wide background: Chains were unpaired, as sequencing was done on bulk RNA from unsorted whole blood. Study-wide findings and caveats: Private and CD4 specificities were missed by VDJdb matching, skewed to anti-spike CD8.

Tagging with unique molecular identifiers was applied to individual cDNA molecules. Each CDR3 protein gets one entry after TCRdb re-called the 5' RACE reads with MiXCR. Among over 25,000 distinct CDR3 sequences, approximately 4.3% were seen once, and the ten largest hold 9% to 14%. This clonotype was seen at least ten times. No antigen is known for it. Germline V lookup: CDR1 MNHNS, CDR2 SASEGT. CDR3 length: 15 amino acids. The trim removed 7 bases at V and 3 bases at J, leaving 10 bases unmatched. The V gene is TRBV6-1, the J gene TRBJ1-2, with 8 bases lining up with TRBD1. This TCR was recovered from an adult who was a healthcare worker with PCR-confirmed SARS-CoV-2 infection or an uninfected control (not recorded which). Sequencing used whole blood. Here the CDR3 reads CASTRQGNYDYGYTF. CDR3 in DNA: TGTGCCAGCACCCGACAGGGGAATTACGACTATGGCTACACCTTC.